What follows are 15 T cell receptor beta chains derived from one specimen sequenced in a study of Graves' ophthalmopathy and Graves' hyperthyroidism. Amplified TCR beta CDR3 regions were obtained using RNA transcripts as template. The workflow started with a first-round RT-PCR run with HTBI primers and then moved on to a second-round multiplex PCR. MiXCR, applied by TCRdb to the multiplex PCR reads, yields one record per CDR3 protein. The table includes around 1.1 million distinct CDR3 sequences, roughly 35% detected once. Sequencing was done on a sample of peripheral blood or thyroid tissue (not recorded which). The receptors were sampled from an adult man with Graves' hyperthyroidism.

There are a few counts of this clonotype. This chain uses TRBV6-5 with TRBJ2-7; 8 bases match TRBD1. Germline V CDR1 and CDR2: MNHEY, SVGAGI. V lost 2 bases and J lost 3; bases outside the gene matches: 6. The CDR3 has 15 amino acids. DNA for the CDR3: TGTGCCAGCAGTTACGCTGGACAGGGCGGCTACGAGCAGTACTTC. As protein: CASSYAGQGGYEQYF.

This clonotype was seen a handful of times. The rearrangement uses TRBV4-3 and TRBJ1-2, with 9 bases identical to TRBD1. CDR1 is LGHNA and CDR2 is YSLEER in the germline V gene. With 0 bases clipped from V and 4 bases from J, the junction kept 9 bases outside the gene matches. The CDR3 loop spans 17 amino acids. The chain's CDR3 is CASSQDLGGQGVYGYTF. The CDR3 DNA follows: TGCGCCAGCAGCCAAGATTTGGGGGGACAGGGTGTCTATGGCTACACCTTC.

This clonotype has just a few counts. CDR3 protein: CSARDGNTYEQYF. The CDR3 DNA sequence: TGCAGTGCTAGAGACGGGAATACCTACGAGCAGTACTTC. This chain connects TRBV20-1 to TRBJ2-7; tentative D call: TRBD2 (5 bases). V lost 0 bases and J 2 bases, leaving 8 bases between the germline ends. The CDR3 runs to 13 residues. Looked up from germline, CDR1 is DFQATT and CDR2 is SNEGSKA (reference sequence).

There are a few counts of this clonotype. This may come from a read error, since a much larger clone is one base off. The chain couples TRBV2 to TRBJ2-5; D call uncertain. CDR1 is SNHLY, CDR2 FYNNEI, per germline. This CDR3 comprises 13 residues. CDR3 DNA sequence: TGTGCCACCAGTCCCGGGCTCCAAGAGGCCCAGTACTTC. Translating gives CATSPGLQEAQYF.

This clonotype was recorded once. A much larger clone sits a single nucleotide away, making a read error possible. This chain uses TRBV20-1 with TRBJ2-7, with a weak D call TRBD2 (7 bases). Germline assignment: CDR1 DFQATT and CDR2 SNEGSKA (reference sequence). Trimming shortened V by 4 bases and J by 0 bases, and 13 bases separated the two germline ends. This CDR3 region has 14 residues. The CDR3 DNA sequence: TGCAGTGCTAACTACGGGGGGCACTCCTACGAGCAGTACTTC. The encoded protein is CSANYGGHSYEQYF.

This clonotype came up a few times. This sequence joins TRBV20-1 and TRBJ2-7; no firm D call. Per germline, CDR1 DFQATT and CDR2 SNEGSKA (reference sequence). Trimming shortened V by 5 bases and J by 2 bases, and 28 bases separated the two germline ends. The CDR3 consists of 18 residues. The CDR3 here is CSALVQPQHTKDPYEQYF. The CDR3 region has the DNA TGCAGTGCTTTGGTCCAGCCACAGCATACCAAGGACCCCTACGAGCAGTACTTC.

The CDR3 DNA sequence: TGCGCCAGCAGCTTGACCCCTAGCGGGGGGGCCCCCCCTCACACCGGGGAGCTGTTTTTT. It translates to CASSLTPSGGAPPHTGELFF. V gene TRBV5-1 combines with J gene TRBJ2-2; 12 nucleotides line up with TRBD2. Germline V gene sequence: CDR1 SGHRS, CDR2 YFSETQ. J gave up 3 bases and V 1 base, and 13 bases lay outside the gene matches. This CDR3 contains 20 residues.

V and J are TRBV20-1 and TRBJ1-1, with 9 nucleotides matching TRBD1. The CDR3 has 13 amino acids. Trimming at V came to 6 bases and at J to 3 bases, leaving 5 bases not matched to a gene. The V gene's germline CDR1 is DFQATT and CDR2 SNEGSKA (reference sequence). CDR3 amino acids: CSAARTGDTEAFF. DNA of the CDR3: TGCAGTGCAGCCCGGACAGGGGACACTGAAGCTTTCTTT.

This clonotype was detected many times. CDR3 nucleotides: TGTGCCAGCAGCCCCCTTTCCTGGAATGGCTACACCTTC. It encodes CASSPLSWNGYTF. The chain carries TRBV25-1 and TRBJ1-2; D ambiguous. The ends were cut back, 6 bases at V and 6 bases at J, with 14 bases in the middle. The CDR3 length is 13 residues. Looked up from germline, CDR1 is MGHDK and CDR2 is SYGVNS.

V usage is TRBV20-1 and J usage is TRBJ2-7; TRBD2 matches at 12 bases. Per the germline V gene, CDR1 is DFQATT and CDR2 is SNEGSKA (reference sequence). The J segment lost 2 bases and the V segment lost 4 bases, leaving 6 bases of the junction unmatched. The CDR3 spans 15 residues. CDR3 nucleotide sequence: TGCAGTGCTACCACGACTAGCGGGGGACCCTACGAGCAGTACTTC. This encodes CSATTTSGGPYEQYF.

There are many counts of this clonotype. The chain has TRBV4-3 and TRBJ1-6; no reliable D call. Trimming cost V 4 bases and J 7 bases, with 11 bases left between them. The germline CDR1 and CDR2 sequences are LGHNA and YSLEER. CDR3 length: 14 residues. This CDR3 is CASSRRRGNSPLHF. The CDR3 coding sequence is TGCGCCAGCAGCCGAAGGAGAGGGAATTCACCCCTCCACTTT.

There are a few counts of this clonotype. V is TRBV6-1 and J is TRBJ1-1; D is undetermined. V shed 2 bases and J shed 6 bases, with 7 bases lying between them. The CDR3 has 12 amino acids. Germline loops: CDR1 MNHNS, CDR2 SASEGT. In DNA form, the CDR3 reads TGTGCCAGCAGTGAAAGGTTCGCTGAAGCTTTCTTT. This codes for CASSERFAEAFF.

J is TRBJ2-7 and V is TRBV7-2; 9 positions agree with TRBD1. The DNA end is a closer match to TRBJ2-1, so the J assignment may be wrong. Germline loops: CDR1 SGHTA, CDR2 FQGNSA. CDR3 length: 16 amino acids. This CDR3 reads CASSQTGTGWGNEQFF. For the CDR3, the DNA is TGTGCCAGCAGCCAAACCGGGACAGGGTGGGGAAATGAGCAGTTCTTC.

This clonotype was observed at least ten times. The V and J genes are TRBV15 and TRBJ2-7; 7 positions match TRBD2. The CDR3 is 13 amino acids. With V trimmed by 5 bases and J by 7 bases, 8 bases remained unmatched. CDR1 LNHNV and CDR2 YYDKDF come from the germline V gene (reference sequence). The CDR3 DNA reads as TGTGCCACCAGCCAGAGGCGGGAGTGGGAGCAGTACTTC. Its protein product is CATSQRREWEQYF.

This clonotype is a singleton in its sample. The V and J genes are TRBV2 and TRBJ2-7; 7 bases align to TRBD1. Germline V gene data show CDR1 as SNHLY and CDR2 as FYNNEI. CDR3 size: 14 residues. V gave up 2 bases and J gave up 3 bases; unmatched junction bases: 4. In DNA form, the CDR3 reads TGTGCCAGCAGTGAAAGACAGGGCCTCTACGAGCAGTACTTC. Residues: CASSERQGLYEQYF.